This TCR beta chain was identified during a study of blood T cells in healthy people across ages. General observations from the study: It was not known whether donors were CMV positive (a possible confounder of expanded clonotype changes).

Worth noting for this clonotype: As yet, its antigen is unknown.

A sample-barcoded 5' primer and a J-beta primer mix were used in a second PCR of roughly 6 to 11 cycles. TCRdb recomputed calls from the 5' RACE reads with MiXCR, one row per CDR3 protein. The sample records 700,000 to 900,000 distinct CDR3 sequences, under 30% being singletons. The V end was cut by 6 bases, the J end by 13 bases, with 21 bases between. The CDR3 runs to 13 residues. CDR1 MNHEY and CDR2 SVGAGI come from the germline V gene. This sample was also put to use in a study of T cells of mothers and their children. This second study notes: A few healthy Caucasian mothers, along with their six children, served as the donors.

The V call is TRBV6-5, the J call TRBJ1-2; tentative D call: TRBD1 (6 bases). This receptor was taken from a boy younger than 18 in good health. Sequenced material: blood. DNA of the CDR3: TGTGCCAGCAGGGGTACGAACAGGGCCCGTCCCACCTTC. As protein: CASRGTNRARPTF.